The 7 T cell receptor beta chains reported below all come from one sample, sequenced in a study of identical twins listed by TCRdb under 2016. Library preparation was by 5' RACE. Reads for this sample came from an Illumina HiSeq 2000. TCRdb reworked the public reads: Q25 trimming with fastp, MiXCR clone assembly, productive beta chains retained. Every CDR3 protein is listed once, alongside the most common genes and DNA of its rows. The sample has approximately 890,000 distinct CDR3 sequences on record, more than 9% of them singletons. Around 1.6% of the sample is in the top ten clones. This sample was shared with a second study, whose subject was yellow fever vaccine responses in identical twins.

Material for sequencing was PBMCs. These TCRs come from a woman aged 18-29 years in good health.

The CDR3 region is CASRSARGLVNEQFF. In DNA, the CDR3 is TGTGCCAGCAGATCGGCCAGGGGGCTGGTGAATGAGCAGTTCTTC. The chain is built from TRBV5-5 and TRBJ2-1, with 8 bases lining up with TRBD1. CDR3 length: 15 amino acids. Per germline, CDR1 SGHKS and CDR2 YYEKEE (reference sequence). V gave up 5 bases and J gave up 7 bases; unmatched junction bases: 11.

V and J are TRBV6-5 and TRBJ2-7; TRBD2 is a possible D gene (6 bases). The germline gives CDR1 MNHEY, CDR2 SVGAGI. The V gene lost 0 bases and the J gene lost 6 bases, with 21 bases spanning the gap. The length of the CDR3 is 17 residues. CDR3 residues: CASSYSNGASELGEQYF. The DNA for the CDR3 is TGTGCCAGCAGTTACTCGAATGGGGCTAGCGAATTGGGCGAGCAGTACTTC.

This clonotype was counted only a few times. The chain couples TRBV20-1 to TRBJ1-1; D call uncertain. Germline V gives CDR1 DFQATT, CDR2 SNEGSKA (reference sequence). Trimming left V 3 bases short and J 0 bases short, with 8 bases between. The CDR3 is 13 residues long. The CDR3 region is CSAREPLNTEAFF. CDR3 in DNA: TGCAGTGCTAGGGAACCCTTGAACACTGAAGCTTTCTTT.

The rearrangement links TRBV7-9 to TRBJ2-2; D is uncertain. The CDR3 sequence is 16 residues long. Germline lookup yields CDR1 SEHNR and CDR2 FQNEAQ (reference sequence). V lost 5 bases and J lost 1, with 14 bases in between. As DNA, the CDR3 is TGTGCCAGCAGCCCCCCCGACTCGCAGAACACCGGGGAGCTGTTTTTT. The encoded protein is CASSPPDSQNTGELFF.

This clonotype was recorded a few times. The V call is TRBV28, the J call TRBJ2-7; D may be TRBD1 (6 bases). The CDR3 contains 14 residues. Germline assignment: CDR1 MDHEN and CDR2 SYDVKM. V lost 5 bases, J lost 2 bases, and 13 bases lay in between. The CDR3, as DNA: TGTGCCAGCAGTATCCCGGGACAACCCTACGAGCAGTACTTC. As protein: CASSIPGQPYEQYF.

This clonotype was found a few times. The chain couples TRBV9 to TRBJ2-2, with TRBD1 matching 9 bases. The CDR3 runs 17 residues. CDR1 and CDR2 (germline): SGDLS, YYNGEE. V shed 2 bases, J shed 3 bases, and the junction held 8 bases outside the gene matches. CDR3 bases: TGTGCCAGCAGCGTCTTTTCTACAGGGGGCCACACCGGGGAGCTGTTTTTT. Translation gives CASSVFSTGGHTGELFF.

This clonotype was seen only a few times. The CDR3 bases are TGCGCCAGCAGCACGGGACAGGCAACTAATGAAAAACTGTTTTTT. Its protein product is CASSTGQATNEKLFF. The chain employs TRBV4-1 and TRBJ1-4, with TRBD1 matching over 8 bases. The CDR3 has 15 amino acids. The V gene end was trimmed by 5 bases and the J gene end by 0 bases; junction bases not matched to a gene: 2. From germline, CDR1 is MGHRA and CDR2 YSYEKL.